Below, 32 T cell receptor beta chains from the same sample are listed, as sequenced in a study of blood T cell repertoires in COVID-19. Sequencing used immunoSEQ multiplex PCR; TCRdb keeps in-frame clones, though not all of them. The sample shows approximately 190,000 clones, under 90% of them seen only once. Specimen: peripheral blood. Every receptor here comes from a human donor in a cohort sampled during active COVID-19.

The chain combines TRBV6-2 or TRBV6-3 with TRBJ2-1, with 10 bases fitting TRBD2. The CDR3 length is 15 residues. The trim removed 8 bases at V and 7 bases at J, leaving 11 bases unmatched. Germline CDR1 reads MNHEY; CDR2 reads SVGEGT. This CDR3 reads CASGPGTSDRNEQFF. The CDR3, as DNA: TGTGCCAGCGGCCCCGGGACTAGCGATCGTAATGAGCAGTTCTTC.

The chain carries TRBV19 and TRBJ2-2; 8 nucleotides line up with TRBD1. The germline CDR1 and CDR2 sequences are LNHDA and SQIVND (reference sequence). The length of the CDR3 is 15 residues. The V gene end was trimmed by 1 base and the J gene end by 7 bases; junction bases not matched to a gene: 5. DNA for the CDR3: TGTGCCAGTAGTATAGTCAGGGGGCTGAACGGGGAGCTGTTTTTT. Translating it yields CASSIVRGLNGELFF.

The chain uses TRBV18 and TRBJ1-5, with unresolved D. V lost 1 base, J lost 5 bases, and 9 bases lay in between. The CDR3 extends over 14 amino acids. Germline CDR1 and CDR2: KGHSH and LQKENI. The DNA for the CDR3 is TGTGCCAGCTCACCACGGGCAACGGATCAGCCCCAGCATTTT. The encoded protein is CASSPRATDQPQHF.

The chain combines TRBV19 with TRBJ2-2; perhaps TRBD2 as D (6 bases). The CDR3 has 16 amino acids. Germline V lookup: CDR1 LNHDA, CDR2 SQIVND (reference sequence). Trimming cost V 4 bases and J 3 bases, with 15 bases left between them. Here the CDR3 DNA reads TGTGCCAGTAGTAAGATCGACGGGGGACACACCGGGGAGCTGTTTTTT. This gives the protein CASSKIDGGHTGELFF.

The chain has TRBV3-1 (or the pseudogene TRBV3-2) and TRBJ2-2; a weak D match, TRBD1 (6 bases). This CDR3 comprises 12 residues. Germline-derived CDR1 and CDR2 are LGHDT and YNNKEL (reference sequence). The V and J ends lost 3 bases and 8 bases respectively, with 7 bases between them. CDR3 region: CASSHRGGELFF. In DNA, the CDR3 is TGTGCCAGCAGCCACAGGGGAGGGGAGCTGTTTTTT.

This chain connects TRBV27 to TRBJ1-5, with D tentatively TRBD1 (5 bases). Trimming left V 5 bases short and J 5 bases short, with 16 bases between. From germline, CDR1 is MNHEY and CDR2 SMNVEV (reference sequence). The CDR3 totals 15 residues. As DNA, the CDR3 is TGTGCCAGCAGTCCCCTGGGCCAAGGGGATCAGCCCCAGCATTTT. Translating gives CASSPLGQGDQPQHF.

The J gene is TRBJ2-7, the V gene TRBV11-1, with 9 nucleotides matching TRBD1. Germline trimming cut 5 bases from V and 5 bases from J; bases unmatched to any gene: 10. Germline assignment: CDR1 SGHAT and CDR2 FQDESV (reference sequence). The CDR3 is 15 residues long. The CDR3 reads CASSTPWTGANEQYF. The DNA for the CDR3 is TGTGCCAGCAGCACGCCCTGGACAGGGGCGAACGAGCAGTACTTC. The entire variable domain, with the rest obtained from reference TRBV11-1 and TRBJ2-7, is as follows: EAEVAQSPRYKITEKSQAVAFWCDPISGHATLYWYRQILGQGPELLVQFQDESVVDDSQLPKDRFSAERLKGVDSTLKIQPAELGDSAMYLCASSTPWTGANEQYFGPGTRLTVT.

The chain uses TRBV6-1 and TRBJ1-5; D is perhaps TRBD1 (6 bases). V lost 4 bases and J lost 4, with 20 bases in between. The germline gives CDR1 MNHNS, CDR2 SASEGT. The length of the CDR3 is 17 residues. CDR3 bases: TGTGCCAGCAGTGCCTCAGGGATAGGGGGTTTTAATCAGCCCCAGCATTTT. This codes for CASSASGIGGFNQPQHF.

This clone was detected ten times or more. The chain uses TRBV7-9 and TRBJ1-5; the D gene is possibly TRBD1 (5 bases). Germline loops: CDR1 SEHNR, CDR2 FQNEAQ (reference sequence). This CDR3 has 14 residues. Trimming pared 5 bases from V and 5 bases from J, leaving 13 bases between. CDR3 sequence (DNA): TGTGCCAGCAGCGTCCCGGGAGGGGATCAGCCCCAGCATTTT. Its protein product is CASSVPGGDQPQHF.

V gene TRBV19 combines with J gene TRBJ2-2; D is unresolved. This CDR3 has 14 residues. The germline V gene has CDR1 LNHDA and CDR2 SQIVND (reference sequence). V lost 8 bases, J lost 1 base, and 11 bases lay in between. The CDR3, as DNA: TGTGCCAGTCGGAAATACAGGAACACCGGGGAGCTGTTTTTT. Residues: CASRKYRNTGELFF. Variable domain in full (rest from reference TRBV19 and TRBJ2-2): DGGITQSPKYLFRKEGQNVTLSCEQNLNHDAMYWYRQDPGQGLRLIYYSQIVNDFQKGDIAEGYSVSREKKESFPLTVTSAQKNPTAFYLCASRKYRNTGELFFGEGSRLTVL.

The chain uses TRBV27 and TRBJ2-5; 8 bases map to TRBD1. The germline gives CDR1 MNHEY, CDR2 SMNVEV (reference sequence). The CDR3 consists of 15 residues. V shed 3 bases and J 2 bases; nucleotides not matched to a gene: 5. Here the CDR3 reads CASSLFGTGQETQYF. CDR3 DNA: TGTGCCAGCAGTTTGTTTGGGACAGGACAAGAGACCCAGTACTTC.

CDR3 bases: TGTGCCAGCAGCCATGTTACGGGACAGGGCCATCAGCCCCAGCATTTT. This translates into CASSHVTGQGHQPQHF. This sequence joins TRBV4-2 and TRBJ1-5, with 9 bases matching TRBD1. Trimming cost V 3 bases and J 5 bases; bases outside gene matches: 8. There are 16 residues in the CDR3. The germline V gene encodes CDR1 LGHNA and CDR2 YNFKEQ.

CDR3 DNA: TGTGCCAGCAGCCCACAGGGGACCACCGGGGAGCTGTTTTTT. It yields the protein CASSPQGTTGELFF. The chain is built from TRBV11-2 and TRBJ2-2, with 7 bases that match TRBD1. The germline gives CDR1 SGHAT, CDR2 FQNNGV. The CDR3 is 14 residues long. With 5 bases clipped from V and 4 bases from J, the junction kept 4 bases outside the gene matches.

The gene calls are TRBV30 and TRBJ1-6; maybe TRBD1 (5 bases). The CDR3 sequence is 15 residues long. Germline V gives CDR1 GTSNPN, CDR2 SVGIG (reference sequence). The CDR3 reads CAQDSGGSLNSPLHF. The CDR3 DNA reads as TGTGCTCAAGATTCGGGGGGAAGTTTGAATTCACCCCTCCACTTT.

The chain has TRBV2 and TRBJ2-1; 10 bases line up with TRBD1. Losses at the gene ends were 6 bases for V and 6 bases for J; bases not matched to a gene: 11. This CDR3 comprises 16 residues. Looked up from germline, CDR1 is SNHLY and CDR2 is FYNNEI. CDR3 DNA: TGTGCCAGCAGGCGGGGACAGGGGTCATTTGGCAATGAGCAGTTCTTC. Protein: CASRRGQGSFGNEQFF.

The chain is built from TRBV7-9 and TRBJ1-4; no clear D. Germline CDR1 SEHNR, CDR2 FQNEAQ (reference sequence). The CDR3 covers 13 residues. With 1 base removed from V and 7 bases from J, the gap between germline ends came to 7 bases. The CDR3 DNA reads TGTGCCAGCAGCTTAGTTTCGGTTGAAAAACTGTTTTTT. Translated, it gives CASSLVSVEKLFF.

The CDR3 nucleotides are TGTGCCAGCAGCTTAGAGTCGGGCCGGGGGGATACGCAGTATTTT. Amino acids: CASSLESGRGDTQYF. V is TRBV11-3 and J is TRBJ2-3; a weak D match, TRBD2 (6 bases). The germline CDR1 and CDR2 sequences are SGHNT and YENEEA. Trimming took 0 bases from V and 6 from J, leaving 13 bases between them. This CDR3 has 15 amino acids.

For this clone: Different DNA sequences within this sample yield the same CDR3. This rearrangement joins TRBV2 to TRBJ1-2; D gene ambiguous. This CDR3 is built from 11 residues. The V end lost 2 bases, the J end lost 5 bases, and 3 bases lay between the germline ends. CDR1 SNHLY and CDR2 FYNNEI come from the germline V gene. CDR3 DNA sequence: TGTGCCAGCAGTGAACGGTATGGCTACACCTTC. Translated: CASSERYGYTF.

The CDR3 bases are TGTGCCAGTAGTATACTGGGGGCCCAATACAATGAGCAGTTCTTC. This codes for CASSILGAQYNEQFF. The chain carries TRBV19 and TRBJ2-1; D may be TRBD1 (6 bases). The germline V gene encodes CDR1 LNHDA and CDR2 SQIVND (reference sequence). Trimming removed 2 bases from V and 4 bases from J, with 12 bases in between. The CDR3 is made up of 15 amino acids.

CDR3 DNA sequence: TGCAGCGTTGAAAGTGAGTCGAACACTGAAGCTTTCTTT. Protein: CSVESESNTEAFF. The chain joins TRBV29-1 to TRBJ1-1; D unclear. V was trimmed by 2 bases and J by 1 base, leaving 8 bases between them. Germline V gene data show CDR1 as SQVTM and CDR2 as ANQGSEA. This CDR3 has 13 residues.

The gene calls are TRBV5-6 and TRBJ2-1; 7 bases fit TRBD2. CDR1 and CDR2 (germline): SGHDT, YYEEEE. The CDR3 has 15 residues. V lost 4 bases and J lost 3; bases outside the gene matches: 7. DNA of the CDR3: TGTGCCAGCAGCACCCGACTAGCTTACTACAATGAGCAGTTCTTC. It encodes CASSTRLAYYNEQFF.

This chain joins TRBV5-1 and TRBJ2-3, with 12 bases identical to TRBD1. CDR1 is SGHRS, CDR2 YFSETQ, per germline. J was trimmed by 3 bases and V by 4 bases; bases with no gene match: 12. The CDR3 has 18 amino acids. The DNA of the CDR3 is TGCGCCAGCAGCCCGGGACAGGGGGCGCGAGCGGCGACAGATACGCAGTATTTT. This encodes CASSPGQGARAATDTQYF.

This chain joins TRBV10-1 and TRBJ1-5; D is uncertain. With 5 bases removed from V and 4 bases from J, the gap between germline ends came to 9 bases. The CDR3 has 13 amino acids. CDR1 is WNHNN and CDR2 is SYGVQD in the germline V gene (reference sequence). The CDR3 loop reads CASSKAANQPQHF. CDR3 DNA: TGCGCCAGCAGTAAGGCGGCTAATCAGCCCCAGCATTTT.

This clone was detected a few times. This chain joins TRBV7-2 and TRBJ2-7; TRBD1 agrees at 11 bases. V lost 5 bases, J lost 7 bases, and 10 bases stayed unmatched. Looked up from germline, CDR1 is SGHTA and CDR2 is FQGNSA. The CDR3 contains 15 residues. CDR3 protein: CASSRSPGTGGEQYF. In nucleotides, the CDR3 is TGTGCCAGCAGCCGTTCCCCCGGGACAGGGGGTGAGCAGTACTTC. The variable domain in full, with the rest retrieved from reference TRBV7-2 and TRBJ2-7, is GAGVSQSPSNKVTEKGKDVELRCDPISGHTALYWYRQSLGQGLEFLIYFQGNSAPDKSGLPSDRFSAERTGGSVSTLTIQRTQQEDSAVYLCASSRSPGTGGEQYFGPGTRLTVT.

The CDR3 DNA sequence: TGTGCCAGCTCACCCCGGACAGGGTTCTGGTCTGGGGCCAACGTCCTGACTTTC. This sequence encodes CASSPRTGFWSGANVLTF. This chain connects TRBV18 to TRBJ2-6; 8 bases line up with TRBD1. Germline trimming cut 3 bases from V and 1 base from J; bases unmatched to any gene: 8. CDR3 length equals 18 residues. CDR1 and CDR2 from the germline V gene are KGHSH and LQKENI.

CDR3 amino acids: CASGQGYYGYTF. The DNA of the CDR3 is TGTGCCAGCGGACAGGGCTACTATGGCTACACCTTC. The rearrangement links TRBV19 to TRBJ1-2; 8 bases are shared with TRBD1. Losses at the gene ends were 9 bases for V and 3 bases for J; bases not matched to a gene: 3. In germline, CDR1 is LNHDA, CDR2 SQIVND (reference sequence). The CDR3 covers 12 residues.

The sample holds a few counts of this clone. Other DNA sequences in this specimen translate into the identical CDR3. This chain links TRBV6-5 with TRBJ1-2, with D possibly TRBD1 on 5 matching bases. The germline gives CDR1 MNHEY, CDR2 SVGAGI. The CDR3 has 12 residues. V dropped 7 bases and J dropped 3 bases, with 9 bases sitting between them. The CDR3 here is CASTIQDYGYTF. Here the CDR3 DNA reads TGTGCCAGCACTATACAGGACTATGGCTACACCTTC.

This clone was seen a handful of times. The chain uses TRBV7-3 and TRBJ1-1; no definite D call. The CDR3 sequence is 13 residues long. From germline, CDR1 is SGHTA and CDR2 FQGTGA. V was pared by 5 bases and J by 2 bases, with 9 bases between. The CDR3: CASSITRNTEAFF. DNA for the CDR3: TGTGCCAGCAGCATCACCAGAAACACTGAAGCTTTCTTT.

This clone was recorded a few times. This rearrangement joins TRBV6-6 to TRBJ1-2, with D unresolved. CDR1 is MNHNY and CDR2 is SVGAGI in the germline V gene (reference sequence). The CDR3 is 15 amino acids. Trimming cost V 2 bases and J 2 bases, with 12 bases left between them. Here the CDR3 reads CASSYGLAGNYGYTF. CDR3 DNA: TGTGCCAGCAGTTACGGTCTAGCGGGCAACTATGGCTACACCTTC.

J is TRBJ1-5 and V is TRBV27; TRBD1 agrees at 7 bases. J gave up 3 bases and V 5 bases, and 10 bases lay outside the gene matches. This CDR3 has 16 amino acids. Germline CDR1 reads MNHEY; CDR2 reads SMNVEV (reference sequence). The CDR3 nucleotides are TGTGCCAGCAGTATACGACAGGGTTCCCACAATCAGCCCCAGCATTTT. Encoded protein: CASSIRQGSHNQPQHF.

This clone has a handful of counts. The rearrangement links TRBV5-1 to TRBJ2-7; 9 bases align to TRBD2. Trimming removed 0 bases from V and 3 bases from J; junction bases left unmatched: 4. Germline V gene lookup returns CDR1 SGHRS and CDR2 YFSETQ. This CDR3 is 15 amino acids long. The CDR3 bases are TGCGCCAGCAGCTTGGCCTCTAGCGGGAACTACGAGCAGTACTTC. This gives the protein CASSLASSGNYEQYF. Filled out from reference TRBV5-1 and TRBJ2-7, the complete variable domain reads KAGVTQTPRYLIKTRGQQVTLSCSPISGHRSVSWYQQTPGQGLQFLFEYFSETQRNKGNFPGRFSGRQFSNSRSEMNVSTLELGDSALYLCASSLASSGNYEQYFGPGTRLTVT.

This clone was seen only once. The chain links TRBV18 to TRBJ1-5; no definite D call. Per the germline V gene, CDR1 is KGHSH and CDR2 is LQKENI. Between the trimmed V and J ends, which lost 3 bases and 5 bases, there was a span of 11 bases. The CDR3 contains 14 residues. CDR3: CASSPREQDQPQHF. The CDR3, as DNA: TGTGCCAGCTCACCGAGGGAGCAGGATCAGCCCCAGCATTTT.